This T cell receptor (beta chain) was obtained from a study of spatial heterogeneity in lung cancer. In the study overall: For tumor regions, TCR transcript counts showed a strong correlation with a T cell module score derived from matched bulk RNA-seq. General study findings and limits: Expanded alpha and beta TCR counts within tumors tracked tumor mutation counts.

The table lists this clonotype with many counts. What it recognizes is unknown. Time point denoted: sample taken at primary tumor resection. Whole RNA, which was extracted from tumor, nontumor lung tissue or frozen PBMC, was sequenced without any cell sorting. TCRdb re-called the 5' RACE reads through MiXCR, storing one row per CDR3 protein. The repertoire holds around 15,000 distinct CDR3 sequences, with about 6.8% as singletons. This CDR3 spans 14 amino acids. The germline CDR1 and CDR2 sequences are SNHLY and FYNNEI. J was trimmed by 0 bases and V by 6 bases; bases with no gene match: 3. The TCR sequence derives from a female donor with early-stage non-small cell lung cancer. V is TRBV2 and J is TRBJ1-2, with TRBD1 identical over 8 bases. The starting material was lung tumor tissue, obtained at surgery. CDR3 loop: CASRGQASNYGYTF. The CDR3, as DNA: TGTGCCAGCAGGGGACAGGCTTCTAACTATGGCTACACCTTC.